This T cell receptor (beta chain) was observed in a study of shared clonotypes between healthy human individuals (dated by TCRdb to the early 2020s). The study in broad terms: The cohort comprised a couple of women and a few men aged 18 to 49 years. Each donor's leukapheresis produced roughly between roughly 0.85 and 10 billion PBMCs. To estimate repertoire size and how much clonotypes are shared between individuals, the study performed deep sequencing of blood TCR repertoires from about five healthy adults. Libraries were prepared and TCR repertoires were sequenced by different laboratories using diverse techniques, in order to increase sequencing depth and limit assay-specific biases. Per donor, three plates each were used for CD4 naive and CD4 memory, two for CD8 naive, and one for CD8 memory.

What the work shows at the level of the full study, not this receptor alone: Sampling was restricted to blood, and TCR repertoires in tissues likely differ from the TCR repertoires found in blood. The genetic and exposure-history diversity represented was limited by the small number of donors. Across several donors, approximately 4.9% of naive CD4, approximately 4% of naive CD8, approximately 2.5% of memory CD4, and approximately 0.42% of memory CD8 clonotypes were shared. Rarefaction of sorted-subset datasets indicated incomplete sequencing despite the large sequencing depth. Larger estimated clonotype richness was generally found for naive subsets than for memory subsets. Pairwise subsampling indicated that sequencing depth was expected to affect the degree of clonotype sharing among donors. Higher generation probabilities were observed for clonotypes shared by all four sorted-subset donors than for non-shared clonotypes.

Healthy HIV-negative adults with no recently reported acute infections or vaccinations were included as donors. Every donor was a Caucasian adult living in Nashville, Tennessee, USA. CD4+ T cells were enriched by magnetic negative selection; naive cells were then positively selected on CD45RA, and the negative fraction formed the memory subset. Blood was collected by leukapheresis, and PBMCs were isolated by Ficoll-Histopaque density gradient centrifugation and then cryopreserved in liquid nitrogen vapor phase. Analytical flow cytometry was used to check the purity and quantity of each magnetically sorted T cell population. Genomic DNA was isolated from every sorted fraction and measured by UV absorbance on a Nanodrop 2000c. Deletion took 4 bases off V and 4 bases off J, with a span of 14 bases between the germline ends. CDR1 is given as SGHRS and CDR2 as YFSETQ, both from the germline V gene. The CDR3 measures 15 amino acids from cysteine to phenylalanine. The kept DNA is CDR3 alone, 45 bases in frame from the first base.

With respect to this clone: Its recognized antigen is unknown. No base quality values were provided; no much bigger clone lies one nucleotide off. The same CDR3 can be traced to other DNA sequences in this sample.

Using the deep immunoSEQ assay, TCR CDR3 regions were amplified from genomic DNA by multiplex PCR. Extracted genomic DNA from each cell subset was distributed evenly across all wells of several immunoSEQ 96-well plates, and each plate was treated as a replicate. For sorted subsets, around 200 ng genomic DNA, equal to about 30,000 T cell genomes, was loaded into each replicate PCR. Purified libraries were quantified with a Qubit 3.0 fluorometer, sized on a Bioanalyzer 2100, and re-quantified with the KAPA Library Quantification kit. A separate single-read 150-cycle Illumina NextSeq 550 flow cell was used to sequence each immunoSEQ 96-well plate. Per the source publication's procedure: Because the immunoSEQ output included only junctional sequences and no quality scores, the filtering could not be the same as the filtering used for full-length reads. To assign V/J genes and CDR3, sequences were annotated using PyIR, a Python wrapper for IgBLAST v1.9, with IMGT germline references. Any read was removed if the V/J assignment was weak (E-value above 1e-6), the CDR3 was missing, or the read contained stop codons, out-of-frame junctions, or ambiguous translated residues. V3J clonotypes were defined by identical inferred V gene, J gene, and CDR3 amino acid sequence. To compute the percentage overlap between repertoires, the number of shared unique clonotypes was divided by the size of the smaller repertoire. Repertoire richness was assessed with RTK rarefaction, the Chao1 estimator, and Recon v2.1 estimates of unobserved clonotypes. OLGA was used to compute generation probabilities for all TCRbeta clonotypes that the gDNA method yielded from four donors. TCRdb mirrors the immuneACCESS table, restricted to in-frame sequences. Some clones are absent from its copies; in checked studies, under half trace to an unresolved V gene, and the reason for the others is unknown. The V and J calls and clone size come from that table; D and trimming were worked out from the DNA. For this sample the table gives about 2 million clones, of which roughly 94% were detected only once. The ten largest clones represent more than 0.1% of the sample.

The origin of this receptor is a young man in good health. Sequences were obtained from naive CD4+ T cells sorted from blood. The sample's cell subset or site label, decoded: CD45RA+ positively selected. The rearrangement combines TRBV5-1 with TRBJ1-4; TRBD1 is perhaps the D gene, given 6 matching bases. The DNA reads TGCGCCAGCAGCCCAGTGACAGGTATTAATGAAAAACTGTTTTTT. This sequence encodes CASSPVTGINEKLFF.